This is a list of T cell receptor beta chains from one sample in a study of control samples from healthy donors and cancer patients. Produced via immunoSEQ multiplex PCR; TCRdb's table is partial and in-frame only. Here the sample spans around 94,000 clones, about 91% being singletons. Specimen: blood. The receptors shown here come from a woman between 18 and 29 years old in good health. Both conserved end residues are part of each CDR3. Fields, in order: J gene, CDR3 length, V gene, clone size, D gene, CDR3 DNA, CDR3 protein. D genes are given only for firm matches. A row's size may be missing; if present it is once, few, many or a size class.

TRBJ2-5,16,TRBV24-1,-,-,TGTGCCACCAGTGATCGGGGGACAGAAGGGCAAGAGACCCAGTACTTC,CATSDRGTEGQETQYF
TRBJ1-1,13,TRBV25-1,-,-,TGTGCCAGCAGCCGACCGGGGGGTACTGAAGCTTTCTTT,CASSRPGGTEAFF
TRBJ2-3,13,TRBV27,-,-,TGTGCCAGCAGTATCGGGGTCAGAGATACGCAGTATTTT,CASSIGVRDTQYF
TRBJ1-1,11,TRBV5-1,-,-,TGCGCCAGCCTGGGGCCTGGTGAAGCTTTCTTT,CASLGPGEAFF
TRBJ2-7,16,TRBV5-1,-,-,TGCGCCAGCAGCGCAGGGGTGAGCGTTTACTCCTACGAGCAGTACTTC,CASSAGVSVYSYEQYF
TRBJ2-5,16,TRBV10-3,-,-,TGTGCCATCAGTCCCATGGGGCCAGGGGCCCGGGAGACCCAGTACTTC,CAISPMGPGARETQYF
TRBJ2-1,13,TRBV6-1,few,TRBD2,TGTGCCAGCAGTGAGCGGGAGGTCAATGAGCAGTTCTTC,CASSEREVNEQFF
TRBJ2-5,13,TRBV19,-,-,TGTGCCAGTAGTATCCCCCAAGGAGAGACCCAGTACTTC,CASSIPQGETQYF
TRBJ1-2,14,TRBV6-6,once,-,TGTGCCAGCAGTTACGGGGGGTTTAAGGATGGCTACACCTTC,CASSYGGFKDGYTF
TRBJ2-7,15,TRBV28,-,-,TGTGCCAGCAGTCCGACGTCGTCGGGGTCCTACGAGCAGTACTTC,CASSPTSSGSYEQYF
TRBJ1-1,16,TRBV5-5,once,-,TGTGCCAGCAGCTGGGCCTGGGCAGCCAAAAACACTGAAGCTTTCTTT,CASSWAWAAKNTEAFF
TRBJ2-4,15,TRBV11-2,-,-,TGTGCCAGCAGCTTAGGTTTGCGTAGGGAAAACATTCAGTACTTC,CASSLGLRRENIQYF
TRBJ1-2,12,TRBV5-1,-,-,TGCGCCAGCAGCCCGGACGCAGGCGGCTACACCTTC,CASSPDAGGYTF
TRBJ1-3,15,TRBV7-8,-,-,TGTGCCAGCAGCTGGAGGCCCATCTCTGGAAACACCATATATTTT,CASSWRPISGNTIYF
TRBJ2-3,16,TRBV11-3,-,-,TGTGCCAGCAGCTTAGTAAGGGGCCCTAGCACAGATACGCAGTATTTT,CASSLVRGPSTDTQYF
TRBJ1-1,14,TRBV5-1,-,TRBD1,TGCGCCAGCGGTCCCGGGACAGGGCCCACTGAAGCTTTCTTT,CASGPGTGPTEAFF
TRBJ1-1,13,TRBV7-8,few,-,TGTGCCAGCAGTCTGCAGGAGAACACTGAAGCTTTCTTT,CASSLQENTEAFF
TRBJ1-3,13,TRBV6-5,-,-,TGTGCCAGCAGTCCGCCACCTGGAAACACCATATATTTT,CASSPPPGNTIYF
TRBJ2-1,11,TRBV6-5,-,-,TGTGCCAGCAGGAGGGGGTTTGAGCAGTTCTTC,CASRRGFEQFF
TRBJ2-7,15,TRBV28,-,-,TGTGCCAGCGCCCCCCCCGGGGTCCTCTCCTACGAGCAGTACTTC,CASAPPGVLSYEQYF
TRBJ2-2,15,TRBV5-1,-,-,TGCGCCAGCAGCCTCGCGGCCCAGGGAACCGGGGAGCTGTTTTTT,CASSLAAQGTGELFF
TRBJ2-7,13,TRBV11-2,-,TRBD1,TGTGCCAGCAGCTCCGGGACAGCGTACGAGCAGTACTTC,CASSSGTAYEQYF
TRBJ1-3,12,TRBV7-2,-,-,TGTGCCAGCAGCTCAAACTTGTACACCATATATTTT,CASSSNLYTIYF
TRBJ1-1,16,TRBV27,-,-,TGTGCCAGCAGTTTCCATTCTGGTAGACCGAACACTGAAGCTTTCTTT,CASSFHSGRPNTEAFF
TRBJ2-3,15,TRBV9,-,-,TGTGCCAGCAGCGCGCGACTCTTCGACCGGGGTACGCAGTATTTT,CASSARLFDRGTQYF
TRBJ2-3,14,TRBV5-1,-,TRBD2,TGCGCCAGCAGCTCGGGGGGGCACACAGATACGCAGTATTTT,CASSSGGHTDTQYF
TRBJ1-1,15,TRBV12-5,-,-,TGTGCTAGTGGTTTGGTTCTCGGGGCCCAAACTGAAGCTTTCTTT,CASGLVLGAQTEAFF
TRBJ1-1,13,TRBV12-3/TRBV12-4,-,-,TGTGCCAGCAGTTTAGCAGGGTGGTCTGAAGCTTTCTTT,CASSLAGWSEAFF
TRBJ1-1,14,TRBV29-1,-,TRBD1,TGCAGCGTTGGGTCGGGACAGGGGAACACTGAAGCTTTCTTT,CSVGSGQGNTEAFF
TRBJ1-6,15,TRBV2,-,-,TGTGCCAGCAGTGAGTCAGGGCAGTATAATTCACCCCTCCACTTT,CASSESGQYNSPLHF
TRBJ2-7,11,TRBV10-3,-,-,TGTGCCATCTTGGGACCCTACGAGCAGTACTTC,CAILGPYEQYF
TRBJ2-7,12,TRBV2,-,-,TGTGCCAGCCAAGGCAGGACAACCGAGCAGTACTTC,CASQGRTTEQYF
TRBJ2-1,14,TRBV13,-,-,TGTGCCAGCAGCTTAGGACAGGTTTACAATGAGCAGTTCTTC,CASSLGQVYNEQFF
TRBJ2-2,15,TRBV6-5,-,-,TGTGCCAGCAGAACCACATGGGGCAACACCGGGGAGCTGTTTTTT,CASRTTWGNTGELFF
TRBJ2-1,14,TRBV28,-,TRBD2,TGTGCCAGCAGAGTAGCGGGGGGGTACAATGAGCAGTTCTTC,CASRVAGGYNEQFF